This T cell receptor (beta chain) was recorded in a study of T-cell memory formation after mild COVID-19. Amplification by 5'RACE using constant-segment primers produced TCR alpha and TCR beta cDNA libraries that carried sample barcodes and UMIs. TCRdb fed the 5' RACE reads into MiXCR, producing one record per CDR3 protein. The sample has 180,000 or so distinct CDR3 sequences; around 15% are singletons. Worth noting for this clonotype: Antigen specificity is unknown. The germline gene is not matched at one end of the junction; a read error may be the cause.

Study conclusions and caveats: Clones shrinking from day 15 to 85 showed even CD4/CD8 mixes; later expanders tilted CD4+. The second-wave clones peaking on day 37 were not confirmed as SARS-CoV-2-specific. Mostly located in CM and EM were contracting CD4+ clones, with contracting CD8+ clones located in EMRA.

Material: PBMCs or a T cell subset sorted from them (not recorded which). The receptor was derived from an adult woman who had mild COVID-19 (a few samples of this study predate the infection). Cell type and time point are not known.

The CDR3 loop is CATSRDRGGTGTF. In DNA form, the CDR3 reads TGTGCCACCAGCAGAGATCGCGGTGGGACAGGGACCTTC. The chain uses TRBV15 and TRBJ2-5; 9 bases align to TRBD1. The CDR3 covers 13 residues. Per the germline V gene, CDR1 is LNHNV and CDR2 is YYDKDF (reference sequence).